The T cell receptor beta chain described here comes from a study of blood T cells in healthy people across ages (dated by TCRdb to between 2015 and 2016). At the level of the whole study: In model experiments, roughly one uniquely barcoded TCR beta cDNA molecule per two T cells was captured by template switching. Using deep sequencing normalized with unique cDNA molecular identifiers, the study measured how TCR beta repertoire diversity changes with age. The donors were split into four age groups: young (average around 15 years), middle-aged (39), aged (roughly 65) and long-lived (about 74). To avoid experimental bias, donors of different ages were randomly spread across the sequencing lanes. Two additional independent replicas of 1 million unique cDNA reads from the same blood draw were analyzed for two donors (one aged 18 to 30 and one aged 80 or older).

The protocol used for the library was 5' RACE. Sequencing was performed on an Illumina HiSeq 2500. A second about 6 to 11 cycle PCR used a sample-barcoded 5' primer and a J-beta primer mix. A unique molecular identifier was introduced onto each TCR beta cDNA molecule by a template-switch 5' adaptor carrying 12 random nucleotides. Each sample yielded at least 2.5 million CDR3-containing paired-end reads. The Mint cDNA synthesis kit, primed by a TRBC-specific oligonucleotide, was used to synthesize first-strand cDNA from all RNA. Following uracil-DNA glycosylase treatment, all cDNA underwent a first 18-cycle PCR with the universal primers M1SS and BC2_uni_R. As for how the authors treated the data: Normalization of each sample was performed by random selection of 1 million high-quality reads, each carrying a distinct molecular identifier. Instead of being binned into consensus sequences, reads with shared molecular identifiers were discarded. MiTCR, set to a Q25 quality threshold and the strictest error-elimination algorithm, was used for CDR3 identification, clonotype clustering and error correction. Lower-bound total TCR beta diversity was estimated with a nonparametric unseen species model using Euler transformation. The public reads were quality trimmed at Q25 with fastp and then assembled into clones with MiXCR by TCRdb, keeping productive beta chains. Rows with a matching CDR3 protein are joined into one entry that keeps the most common DNA and genes. TCRdb's processing, not the authors' own work, is the source of the V and J calls. The table for this sample lists about a million distinct CDR3 sequences; 51% of them were counted only once. Of the sample, about a fifth falls within the top ten clones.

Concerning this clonotype itself: There is no known antigen for this receptor. The input lacks base qualities; no much larger clone sits a single base away.

On the study overall, not on this receptor specifically: Bulk unsorted PBMC profiling prevented conclusive comparison of naive and antigen-experienced compartments. Observed TCR beta diversity per million T cells fell roughly linearly with age, and a significant reduction was already apparent by age around 40. Estimates of total diversity from one million sequenced T cells were regarded as lower bounds and underestimates. Donor CMV infection status was unknown, potentially confounding age-related changes in expanded clonotypes. A strong correlation was found between observed TCR beta diversity and the percentage of naive T cells measured by flow cytometry. Compared with the aged group, the long-lived group had more naive CD4+ T cells, fewer expanded clones and increased TCR diversity, suggesting age selection.

Systemically healthy Caucasian individuals from Russia, approximately 39 in total and aged roughly 6 to 95 years, were included as donors. Approximately 9 milliliters of peripheral blood were collected from each donor into EDTA-treated Vacutainer tubes. Ficoll-Paque density-gradient centrifugation was used to isolate PBMCs, with at least 7 million obtained per sample. Trizol reagent was used to extract total RNA from PBMCs, with at least 6 micrograms per sample. The percentages of naive CD45RAhigh/CD27high T cells were determined by flow cytometry on a PBMC aliquot from every donor. The TCR comes from a woman aged 55-75 years in good health. Input material: blood.

CDR3 loop: CSVDRTGAGNEQFF. The nucleotide sequence is given as TGCAGCGTTGATAGGACAGGGGCGGGGAATGAGCAGTTCTTC. The chain joins TRBV29-1 to TRBJ2-1; 9 bases in the middle match TRBD1. V and J are trimmed by 3 bases and 7 bases, and the gene matches miss 7 bases of the junction. From the cysteine up to the phenylalanine, the CDR3 has a length of 14 residues. Kept here is only the CDR3 DNA, which spans 42 bases and is read in frame from base 1. CDR1 and CDR2, looked up from the germline V gene, are SQVTM and ANQGSEA.